These T cell receptor beta chains were read from a single sample in a study of somatic mutations in cytotoxic T cells in rheumatoid arthritis. TCRdb's copy holds only in-frame clones and misses some; the assay was immunoSEQ multiplex PCR. The data contain 18,000 or so clones, 74% of them singletons. Source material: CD8+ T cells sorted from blood. These receptors all stem from a man in his 60s in good health. CDR3s include the opening cysteine and the closing phenylalanine or tryptophan. The D gene is left open where the match is weak. Size is omitted from some rows. Given values are once, few, many or a class for expanded clones.

j_call v_call clone_size d_call cdr3_nt cdr3_aa
TRBJ2-1 TRBV7-6 - TRBD2 TGTGCCAGCAGCTTAGTTAGCGGGAGCAATGAGCAGTTCTTC CASSLVSGSNEQFF
TRBJ1-1 TRBV19 medium-sized TRBD1 TGTGCCAGTAGTATGACAGGGTATGGTAACACTGAAGCTTTCTTT CASSMTGYGNTEAFF
TRBJ1-2 TRBV5-6 few - TGTGCCAGCAGCTTGATAGAGACGGACTTATATGGCTACACCTTC CASSLIETDLYGYTF
TRBJ2-7 TRBV29-1 few TRBD2 TGCAGCGTTGAAGCCCCCCTAGCGGGCCACTACGAGCAGTACTTC CSVEAPLAGHYEQYF
TRBJ2-5 TRBV7-6 few TRBD2 TGTGCCAGCAGCCTAACCCTGACTAGCGGGGGAGAGACCCAGTACTTC CASSLTLTSGGETQYF
TRBJ1-5 TRBV6-5 - TRBD1 TGTGCCAGCAGTTACTCGAGACAGGGGGCGAATCAGCCCCAGCATTTT CASSYSRQGANQPQHF
TRBJ2-7 TRBV7-8 - - TGTGCCAGCAGCGGCAGGGGATACGAGCAGTACTTC CASSGRGYEQYF
TRBJ2-2 TRBV4-1 - TRBD2 TGCGCCAGCTTTAGCGGGGCAGCGAACACCGGGGAGCTGTTTTTT CASFSGAANTGELFF
TRBJ2-7 TRBV27 - TRBD1 TGTGCCAGCAGTTTTACAGGGGGCATCCACGAGCAGTACTTC CASSFTGGIHEQYF
TRBJ2-1 TRBV6-5 - - TGTGCCAGCAGTTCCTCTGGACAGAATGAGCAGTTCTTC CASSSSGQNEQFF
TRBJ2-7 TRBV25-1 - - TGTGCCAGCAGTGGCCCCCAGGGAAGAAACGAGCAGTACTTC CASSGPQGRNEQYF
TRBJ2-1 TRBV4-1 - TRBD2 TGCGCCAGCAGCCGAGAGACCCAGAGCGGGAGCGGGGTAAACAATGAGCAGTTCTTC CASSRETQSGSGVNNEQFF
TRBJ2-7 TRBV6-1 few TRBD1 TGTGCCAGCAGTGAAATGGGGGGACAGGGACCGTACAACTCCTACGAGCAGTACTTC CASSEMGGQGPYNSYEQYF
TRBJ2-2 TRBV6-5 - TRBD1 TGTGCCAGCAGGCGGACAGGAAACACCGGGGAGCTGTTTTTT CASRRTGNTGELFF
TRBJ2-7 TRBV7-8 - TRBD1 TGTGCCAGCAGCTTGGACAGGGGAAAAATCTACGAGCAGTACTTC CASSLDRGKIYEQYF
TRBJ2-4 TRBV11-2 - TRBD1 TGTGCCAGCAGCGGGACCGGGACAGAGAAAAACATTCAGTACTTC CASSGTGTEKNIQYF
TRBJ2-7 TRBV4-1 - TRBD2 TGCGCCAGCAGCCAAGAACTAGCGAGCTCCTACGAGCAGTACTTC CASSQELASSYEQYF
TRBJ2-7 TRBV5-4 - - TGTGCCAGCAGCTTGTCCCCGGCCTACGAGCAGTACTTC CASSLSPAYEQYF
TRBJ2-1 TRBV13 - TRBD1 TGTGCCAGCAGCTTCGGCCAGGGACAGGGGTACAATGAGCAGTTCTTC CASSFGQGQGYNEQFF
TRBJ2-7 TRBV6-6 - TRBD1 TGTGCCAGCACCCAACCGGGACAGGGAGGGTCGGAGCAGTACTTC CASTQPGQGGSEQYF
TRBJ2-7 TRBV29-1 few TRBD2 TGCAGCGTTGATGGTCTAGCGGGGGATTACGAGCAGTACTTC CSVDGLAGDYEQYF
TRBJ2-7 TRBV4-1 - - TGCGCCAGCAGCCAAGACAGGGCCCCCTCCTACGAGCAGTACTTC CASSQDRAPSYEQYF